This TCR beta chain was recovered during a study of molecular identifiers for immune sequencing clone quantification. Each CDR3 protein is one row after TCRdb ran MiXCR on the PCR reads. The sample carries about 500,000 distinct CDR3 sequences, roughly 25% recorded once. Each library that profiled naive CD8 cells came from around 20,000 to 1,000,000 sorted cells with 10%, 30% or 50% RNA. As CD8+CD4-CCR7+CD45RA+ cells, naive CD8 T cells were sorted. This clonotype was recorded a few times. Germline CDR1 is KGHDR and CDR2 is SFDVKD. Germline trimming cut 4 bases from V and 3 bases from J; bases unmatched to any gene: 7. This CDR3 region has 17 residues.

This TCR was recovered from a human donor in good health. Some libraries in this study had Jurkat cell RNA spiked in. The sequenced material came from naive CD8+ T cells from blood, with Jurkat cell RNA spiked in. Subset given: FACS-sorted CD8+CD4-CCR7+CD45RA+ naive T cells. The chain recombines TRBV24-1 with TRBJ2-1; 11 bases map to TRBD2. The chain's CDR3 is CATSERTSGLRYNEQFF. The CDR3 coding sequence is TGTGCCACCAGTGAGCGGACTAGCGGGTTACGCTACAATGAGCAGTTCTTC.